This passage covers 15 T cell receptor beta chains from one sample sequenced in a study of blood T cell repertoires in COVID-19. Data came from immunoSEQ multiplex PCR; TCRdb stores just in-frame clones and leaves some out. This table has about 190,000 clones, about 88% appearing once. Sequencing was done on a sample of PBMCs or T cells enriched from blood (not recorded which). These receptors were taken from a woman aged 30 to 39 who had recovered from COVID-19.

This clone was observed once. The V call is TRBV28, the J call TRBJ2-5; TRBD1 is a possible D gene (6 bases). This CDR3 spans 14 amino acids. V lost 5 bases, J lost 1 base, and 11 bases lay in between. CDR1 is MDHEN and CDR2 is SYDVKM in the germline V gene. The CDR3 sequence is CASSPGTSQETQYF. As DNA, the CDR3 is TGTGCCAGCAGTCCAGGGACATCCCAAGAGACCCAGTACTTC.

V usage is TRBV30 and J usage is TRBJ1-3; 8 nucleotides align to TRBD1. The CDR3 extends over 17 amino acids. Germline CDR1 and CDR2: GTSNPN and SVGIG (reference sequence). V was pared by 0 bases and J by 1 base, with 8 bases of the junction left unmatched. DNA for the CDR3: TGTGCCTGGAGTGTAACTGACAGGGGAATTTCTGGAAACACCATATATTTT. It codes for CAWSVTDRGISGNTIYF.

This chain joins TRBV5-1 and TRBJ1-1, with no clear D. V was shortened by 4 bases and J by 5 bases, with 9 bases between the two germline ends. CDR3 length: 12 residues. CDR1 is SGHRS, CDR2 YFSETQ, per germline. CDR3 region: CASSRLETEAFF. The DNA of the CDR3 is TGCGCCAGCAGCCGGTTGGAGACTGAAGCTTTCTTT.

J is TRBJ2-1 and V is TRBV5-4; perhaps TRBD1 as D (5 bases). V lost 0 bases and J 4 bases, leaving 14 bases between the germline ends. Germline values: CDR1 SGHNT, CDR2 YYREEE (reference sequence). The CDR3 length is 16 residues. CDR3 in amino acids: CASSLGIQGPYNEQFF. The CDR3, as DNA: TGTGCCAGCAGCTTGGGAATCCAGGGCCCATACAATGAGCAGTTCTTC.

V usage is TRBV5-1 and J usage is TRBJ2-3; a possible D gene is TRBD2 (5 bases). Trimming took 4 bases from V and 0 from J, leaving 9 bases between them. The CDR3 is made up of 14 amino acids. Germline V gene sequence: CDR1 SGHRS, CDR2 YFSETQ. The CDR3, as DNA: TGCGCCAGCAGCGGAAGGACTAGCACAGATACGCAGTATTTT. This translates into CASSGRTSTDTQYF.

The chain has TRBV6-4 and TRBJ2-3; the match to TRBD1 covers 7 bases. Per the germline V gene, CDR1 is MRHNA and CDR2 is SNTAGT. The CDR3 extends over 14 amino acids. The trim removed 6 bases at V and 0 bases at J, leaving 3 bases unmatched. This CDR3 reads CASSPGGSTDTQYF. The CDR3 nucleotides are TGTGCCAGCAGCCCAGGGGGTAGCACAGATACGCAGTATTTT.

V usage is TRBV5-1 and J usage is TRBJ2-7; weak D call: TRBD2 (5 bases). CDR1 is SGHRS and CDR2 is YFSETQ in the germline V gene. The CDR3 has 16 amino acids. With 4 bases removed from V and 2 bases from J, the gap between germline ends came to 19 bases. The CDR3, as DNA: TGCGCCAGCAGCGCTCAGAGAGGGCCTTGGCCCTACGAGCAGTACTTC. This codes for CASSAQRGPWPYEQYF.

V is TRBV5-1 and J is TRBJ2-6; D may be TRBD1 (6 bases). This CDR3 contains 18 residues. Germline-derived CDR1 and CDR2 are SGHRS and YFSETQ. Trimming removed 0 bases at V and 2 bases at J, with 15 bases between. For the CDR3, the DNA is TGCGCCAGCAGCTTGGGTAGTCAGGGGACGACTGGGGCCAACGTCCTGACTTTC. This translates into CASSLGSQGTTGANVLTF.

CDR3: CASSLGTGTQYF. CDR3 DNA sequence: TGTGCCAGCAGCTTAGGGACAGGGACGCAGTATTTT. The V call is TRBV7-2, the J call TRBJ2-3, with 8 bases identical to TRBD1. Germline V gene lookup returns CDR1 SGHTA and CDR2 FQGNSA. The CDR3 loop spans 12 amino acids. V was clipped by 1 base and J by 9 bases; unmatched bases: 0.

Turning to this clone: Other DNA variants within this sample encode the same CDR3. The chain has TRBV5-1 and TRBJ1-1, with a tentative D call TRBD1 (5 bases). Trimming removed 0 bases from V and 8 bases from J, with 8 bases in between. The CDR3 has 12 residues. CDR1 and CDR2 (germline): SGHRS, YFSETQ. CDR3 DNA sequence: TGCGCCAGCAGCTTGGCCGGGGGGGAAGCTTTCTTT. Its protein product is CASSLAGGEAFF.

The chain has TRBV5-4 and TRBJ2-1, with D maybe TRBD1 (6 bases). Germline assignment: CDR1 SGHNT and CDR2 YYREEE (reference sequence). The V end was cut by 4 bases, the J end by 9 bases, with 20 bases between. The CDR3 extends over 15 amino acids. As DNA, the CDR3 is TGTGCCAGCAGCGTACGGGCGGCAGGGGTGGCTGAGCAGTTCTTC. It specifies CASSVRAAGVAEQFF.

This clone was observed once. This rearrangement joins TRBV2 to TRBJ2-2, with a tentative D call TRBD1 (5 bases). Per germline, CDR1 SNHLY and CDR2 FYNNEI. CDR3 length equals 14 residues. Trimming removed 7 bases at V and 2 bases at J, with 11 bases between. CDR3 in amino acids: CASTQDTNTGELFF. The CDR3 region has the DNA TGTGCCAGCACCCAGGACACCAACACCGGGGAGCTGTTTTTT.

This sequence joins TRBV6-5 and TRBJ1-5; TRBD1 agrees at 7 bases. J gave up 3 bases and V 5 bases, and 7 bases lay outside the gene matches. CDR1 and CDR2 from the germline V gene are MNHEY and SVGAGI. The CDR3 spans 15 residues. This chain's CDR3 is CASSRTGADNQPQHF. In DNA form, the CDR3 reads TGTGCCAGCAGTCGTACAGGGGCAGACAATCAGCCCCAGCATTTT.

The V call is TRBV7-8, the J call TRBJ1-2, with D tentatively TRBD1 (5 bases). The CDR3 length is 16 residues. The V gene's germline CDR1 is SGHVS and CDR2 FQNEAQ. V lost 1 base to trimming and J lost 2 bases, with 14 bases between them. CDR3 region: CASSLVRWGENYGYTF. CDR3 DNA sequence: TGTGCCAGCAGCTTAGTAAGATGGGGGGAGAACTATGGCTACACCTTC.

The rearrangement links TRBV28 to TRBJ2-1, with 8 bases that match TRBD2. The CDR3 covers 14 residues. CDR1 MDHEN and CDR2 SYDVKM come from the germline V gene. Unmatched junction bases numbered 7, after V lost 8 bases and J lost 4 bases. This CDR3 reads CASFPGTSYNEQFF. The CDR3 DNA reads as TGTGCCAGCTTTCCAGGGACTAGTTACAATGAGCAGTTCTTC.